Presented here are 21 T cell receptor beta chains from one specimen sequenced in a study of T cell repertoires in cytomegalovirus infection (dated by TCRdb to about 2019). What these receptors recognize is not known. Sequencing used an Illumina HiSeq 1500. TCRdb handled the public reads itself, with Q25 trimming in fastp and clone calling in MiXCR, and kept productive beta chains. Entries are consolidated by CDR3 protein sequence, retaining the most common genes and DNA. The sample table shows 8,000 or so distinct CDR3 sequences, and approximately 60% are seen once. Roughly four fifths of the sample is in the top ten clones. The sample taken for sequencing was PBMCs, sequenced either directly or after in vitro stimulation (not recorded which). These receptors all stem from a human donor in good health (CMV status not recorded). Some clones in this sample may be carry-over from other donors' samples.

Regarding this clonotype: The CDR3 carries no conserved terminal phenylalanine or tryptophan, so it likely arises from a read error. The limits of the CDR3 on the DNA are not certain, so only TCRdb's listed CDR3 is given. This chain uses TRBV6-5 with TRBJ1-5; the table's D call, TRBD1, was not checked against the DNA. Germline-derived CDR1 and CDR2 are MNHEY and SVGAGI. The CDR3 region is 15 residues in length, termini included. CDR3 loop: CATGLLQGTNLPKHC.

This clonotype was detected only a few times. This chain uses TRBV24-1 with TRBJ2-1; D ambiguous. CDR1 is KGHDR, CDR2 SFDVKD, per germline. V shed 4 bases and J shed 10 bases, with 19 bases lying between them. The CDR3 totals 15 residues. The CDR3 coding sequence is TGTGCCACCAGTGACCCGCGATTAGGTCTGGAAGAGCAGTTCTTC. This encodes CATSDPRLGLEEQFF.

As for this clonotype: The final CDR3 position lacks the conserved phenylalanine or tryptophan, pointing to a likely read error. The DNA is omitted, as the CDR3 cannot be located on it reliably, and the CDR3 follows TCRdb's listing. The rearrangement uses TRBV7-3 and TRBJ2-1. The germline V gene has CDR1 SGHTA and CDR2 FQGTGA. The CDR3 contains 16 residues when both ends are counted. This CDR3 is CASSLLGISTYKEQCC.

This chain uses TRBV7-9 with TRBJ2-1; the match to TRBD2 covers 12 bases. CDR3 length: 17 amino acids. Germline loops: CDR1 SEHNR, CDR2 FQNEAQ (reference sequence). V dropped 2 bases and J dropped 4; count of bases not matched to a gene: 6. CDR3 coding DNA: TGTGCCAGCAGCTTAACGACTAGCGGGGGTCTATACAATGAGCAGTTCTTC. Translation: CASSLTTSGGLYNEQFF.

The rearrangement uses TRBV29-1 and TRBJ2-2, with TRBD1 identical over 7 bases. The germline V gene has CDR1 SQVTM and CDR2 ANQGSEA. The CDR3 is made up of 14 amino acids. Trimming at V came to 6 bases and at J to 1 base, leaving 5 bases not matched to a gene. CDR3: CSVQGGGNTGELFF. CDR3 nucleotides: TGCAGCGTCCAAGGGGGCGGGAACACCGGGGAGCTGTTTTTT.

This sequence joins TRBV7-9 and TRBJ1-1, with D possibly matching TRBD1 (5 bases). The V gene's germline CDR1 is SEHNR and CDR2 FQNEAQ (reference sequence). This CDR3 is built from 16 residues. Between the trimmed V and J ends, which lost 2 bases and 8 bases, there was a span of 21 bases. CDR3 DNA sequence: TGTGCCAGCAGCTTACATGCTAGGGGTATTCTGACGGAAGCTTTCTTT. Protein product: CASSLHARGILTEAFF.

This clonotype was recorded many times. The genes are TRBV20-1 and TRBJ1-2; possible D gene TRBD1, 5 bases. Trimming shortened V by 5 bases and J by 2 bases, and 12 bases separated the two germline ends. CDR1 and CDR2 from the germline V gene are DFQATT and SNEGSKA (reference sequence). The CDR3 runs to 13 residues. The CDR3 sequence is CSAQTVWNYGYTF. For the CDR3, the DNA is TGCAGTGCTCAGACAGTATGGAACTATGGCTACACCTTC.

Regarding this clonotype: The conserved phenylalanine or tryptophan is not found at the CDR3 terminus, so this likely reflects a read error. The DNA is left out, because the CDR3 cannot be placed on it with certainty; the CDR3 is given as TCRdb lists it. The chain combines TRBV19 with TRBJ2-3; the table's D call, TRBD1, was not checked against the DNA. Germline loops: CDR1 LNHDA, CDR2 SQIVND (reference sequence). A total of 18 residues make up the CDR3, ends included. CDR3: CASRMYGIGGLNTDTPYL.

This clonotype was detected only a few times. This sequence joins TRBV6-2 or TRBV6-3 and TRBJ1-1; D uncertain. Trimming took off 6 bases at V and 1 base at J, with 6 bases between the two ends. CDR1 and CDR2 from the germline V gene are MNHEY and SVGEGT. The CDR3 has 12 amino acids. CDR3 sequence (DNA): TGTGCCAGCAGGGACCGGAACACTGAAGCTTTCTTT. This encodes CASRDRNTEAFF.

The DNA of the CDR3 is TGTGCCAGCAGTTTCCCGGGGGGAGATACGCAGTATTTT. Its translation is CASSFPGGDTQYF. This chain connects TRBV6-5 to TRBJ2-3, with 7 bases fitting TRBD2. J lost 5 bases, V lost 4 bases, and 3 bases had no gene match. CDR1 and CDR2 from the germline V gene are MNHEY and SVGAGI. The CDR3 extends over 13 amino acids.

This clonotype is categorized as medium-sized. The gene calls are TRBV27 and TRBJ2-3; possible D gene TRBD2, 6 bases. This CDR3 is 14 amino acids long. Germline CDR1 MNHEY, CDR2 SMNVEV (reference sequence). The V end was cut by 6 bases, the J end by 8 bases, with 18 bases between. The DNA of the CDR3 is TGTGCCAGCAGCTTGGGGGGATTCGGTGGTACGCAGTATTTT. Translation gives CASSLGGFGGTQYF.

The rearrangement links TRBV7-8 to TRBJ2-2; possibly TRBD2 for D (6 bases). This CDR3 comprises 13 residues. From germline, CDR1 is SGHVS and CDR2 FQNEAQ. V was shortened by 6 bases and J by 7 bases, with 12 bases between the two germline ends. CDR3 coding DNA: TGTGCCAGCAGTTCAGGAGGGGTCGGGGAGCTGTTTTTT. Protein sequence: CASSSGGVGELFF.

As to this clonotype: The germline gene is not matched at one end of the junction; a read error may be the cause. The chain has TRBV7-9 and TRBJ2-1; unclear D gene. CDR3 length: 16 residues. In germline, CDR1 is SEHNR, CDR2 FQNEAQ (reference sequence). The CDR3, as DNA: TGTGCCAGCAGCTTGTTGGGAATATCCACCTCCAATGATCATGTCTTC. This encodes CASSLLGISTSNDHVF.

This rearrangement joins TRBV29-1 to TRBJ2-2; D assignment may be TRBD1 or TRBD2 (6 bases each). V was shortened by 4 bases and J by 7 bases, with 13 bases between the two germline ends. The germline V gene has CDR1 SQVTM and CDR2 ANQGSEA. The CDR3 runs to 13 residues. In DNA form, the CDR3 reads TGCAGCGTTGGGGGGGCGCAGGTCGGGGAGCTGTTTTTT. This gives the protein CSVGGAQVGELFF.

Remarks on this clonotype: Given a much more abundant clone one base away, this may be a read error. Here the CDR3 reads CASSLLGISTYKETLF. CDR3 DNA sequence: TGTGCCAGCAGCTTGTTGGGAATATCCACCTACAAGGAGACGTTATTC. This rearrangement joins TRBV7-9 to TRBJ2-1; D is unresolved. Germline V gives CDR1 SEHNR, CDR2 FQNEAQ (reference sequence). The CDR3 sequence is 16 residues long.

The chain couples TRBV15 to TRBJ2-3; 8 positions match TRBD1. The J segment lost 2 bases and the V segment lost 5 bases, leaving 9 bases of the junction unmatched. The CDR3 sequence is 16 residues long. Germline CDR1 and CDR2: LNHNV and YYDKDF (reference sequence). DNA for the CDR3: TGTGCCACCAGCCCCAGGGGGCAGCGGAACACAGATACGCAGTATTTT. It codes for CATSPRGQRNTDTQYF.

As to this clonotype: Here the CDR3 omits its conserved ending phenylalanine or tryptophan, so a read error is the likely source. No DNA is shown, since the ends of the CDR3 on it are uncertain; the CDR3 is the one TCRdb lists. This chain links TRBV7-9 with TRBJ2-1. The CDR3 is 16 residues long, ends included. Germline CDR1 is SEHNR and CDR2 is FQNEAQ (reference sequence). CDR3 protein: CASSLLGISTYKEQLC.

This chain joins TRBV7-8 and TRBJ2-7; tentatively, D is TRBD1 (6 bases). This CDR3 has 14 residues. V shed 2 bases and J shed 2 bases, with 10 bases lying between them. Looked up from germline, CDR1 is SGHVS and CDR2 is FQNEAQ. CDR3 nucleotide sequence: TGTGCCAGCAGCTTAATGGACAGCGCCTACGAGCAGTACTTC. Amino acid sequence: CASSLMDSAYEQYF.

Comment on this clonotype: At one boundary the junction diverges from the germline segment, which might be a read error. This chain uses TRBV7-6 with TRBJ1-5; D remains ambiguous. Germline assignment: CDR1 SGHVS and CDR2 FNYEAQ. The CDR3 is 15 amino acids. The CDR3: CSSSPETYSNHPQHF. CDR3 bases: TGTTCCAGCAGCCCAGAAACATACAGCAATCACCCCCAGCATTTT.

The chain couples TRBV3-1 to TRBJ2-5; 8 bases line up with TRBD2. CDR1 is LGHDT and CDR2 is YNNKEL in the germline V gene (reference sequence). The CDR3 length is 15 residues. Trimming removed 1 base from V and 4 bases from J; junction bases left unmatched: 5. The CDR3 sequence: CASSQVTSGGETQYF. The CDR3 region has the DNA TGTGCCAGCAGCCAAGTTACTAGCGGAGGAGAGACCCAGTACTTC.

The table lists this clonotype with a few counts. This rearrangement joins TRBV10-3 to TRBJ1-1; 7 bases are a match to TRBD1. The germline V gene has CDR1 ENHRY and CDR2 SYGVKD. With V trimmed by 6 bases and J by 0 bases, 4 bases remained unmatched. CDR3 size: 14 residues. The DNA for the CDR3 is TGTGCCATCAGGGGACAGTGGGTGAACACTGAAGCTTTCTTT. Its protein is CAIRGQWVNTEAFF.